The rows below give T cell receptor beta chains drawn from one sample of a study of spatial heterogeneity in lung cancer. TCRdb fed the 5' RACE reads into MiXCR, producing one record per CDR3 protein. The table records several thousand distinct CDR3 sequences, about 12% of them present only once. Sequences were derived from lung tumor tissue, sampled at surgery. These receptors originate from a female donor with early-stage non-small cell lung cancer. CDR3s include the opening cysteine and the closing phenylalanine or tryptophan. The D gene is left open where the match is weak. Rows may omit the clone size; those that give it use once, few, many or a size class.

cdr3_length j_call d_call clone_size v_call cdr3_aa cdr3_nt
15 TRBJ1-4 . large TRBV7-9 CASSLSGGAPEKLFF TGTGCCAGCAGCTTATCCGGGGGGGCCCCCGAAAAACTGTTTTTT
16 TRBJ2-2 . many TRBV7-7 CASSLEVAQNTGELFF TGTGCCAGCAGCTTAGAGGTAGCACAGAACACCGGGGAGCTGTTTTTT
17 TRBJ2-5 . medium-sized TRBV5-6 CASSLVLGDTLQETQYF TGTGCCAGCAGCTTGGTTCTCGGGGACACCCTCCAAGAGACCCAGTACTTC
17 TRBJ1-6 . few TRBV5-1 CASSLDGRTPGNSPLHF TGCGCCAGCAGCTTGGATGGCCGCACCCCTGGGAATTCACCCCTCCACTTT
17 TRBJ1-3 TRBD1 medium-sized TRBV29-1 CSVEGRDRTPSGNTIYF TGCAGCGTTGAAGGTCGGGACAGAACCCCCTCTGGAAACACCATATATTTT
13 TRBJ1-1 . medium-sized TRBV6-2/TRBV6-3 CASSFRENTEAFF TGTGCCAGCAGTTTTAGGGAGAACACTGAAGCTTTCTTT
14 TRBJ2-7 . many TRBV25-1 CASSSHGSLDEQYF TGTGCCAGCAGTTCCCATGGGTCGTTGGACGAGCAGTACTTC
15 TRBJ2-1 . . TRBV12-3/TRBV12-4 CASSQQRQANSEQFF TGTGCCAGCAGCCAACAAAGACAGGCCAATAGTGAGCAGTTCTTC
16 TRBJ1-3 . medium-sized TRBV7-2 CASSLYGWGSGNTIYF TGTGCCAGCAGCTTATATGGCTGGGGCTCTGGAAACACCATATATTTT
13 TRBJ2-2 TRBD1 many TRBV30 CAWSPGQGGELFF TGTGCCTGGAGTCCCGGACAGGGCGGGGAGCTGTTTTTT
13 TRBJ2-1 TRBD2 many TRBV11-3 CASSISAGVEQFF TGTGCCAGCAGTATCTCAGCGGGGGTGGAGCAGTTCTTC
14 TRBJ1-2 . medium-sized TRBV30 CAWGKITALGGYTF TGTGCCTGGGGGAAAATAACAGCGTTAGGAGGCTACACCTTC
15 TRBJ1-6 . medium-sized TRBV20-1 CSAEPTDRRESPLHF TGCAGTGCGGAGCCAACCGACAGGAGAGAGTCACCCCTCCACTTT
13 TRBJ2-1 . . TRBV5-1 CASSLQERNEQFF TGCGCCAGCAGCTTGCAGGAGAGGAATGAGCAGTTCTTC
12 TRBJ2-1 . many TRBV30 CAWSGSHNEQFF TGTGCCTGGAGCGGATCCCACAATGAGCAGTTCTTC
16 TRBJ2-3 TRBD1 medium-sized TRBV6-5 CASSYSLGQSTDTQYF TGTGCCAGCAGTTACTCTCTGGGACAGAGCACAGATACGCAGTATTTT
15 TRBJ1-2 . many TRBV28 CASSVSNWGNYGYTF TGTGCCAGCAGCGTCAGCAATTGGGGTAACTATGGCTACACCTTC
15 TRBJ2-3 . many TRBV20-1 CSARRGGGDTDTQYF TGCAGTGCTCGGCGGGGCGGCGGGGACACAGATACGCAGTATTTT
17 TRBJ2-3 TRBD2 many TRBV7-2 CASSSLTSGLSTDTQYF TGTGCCAGCAGCTCACTGACTAGCGGTTTAAGCACAGATACGCAGTATTTT
12 TRBJ2-5 TRBD2 medium-sized TRBV7-2 CASSSGEETQYF TGTGCCAGCAGTAGCGGGGAAGAGACCCAGTACTTC
15 TRBJ1-5 TRBD1 medium-sized TRBV20-1 CSARVTTGVDQPQHF TGCAGTGCTAGGGTTACCACAGGGGTGGATCAGCCCCAGCATTTT
16 TRBJ2-5 TRBD1 . TRBV6-6 CASSLGGQGPGETQYF TGTGCCAGCAGCCTCGGGGGACAGGGCCCAGGGGAGACCCAGTACTTC
13 TRBJ1-5 . medium-sized TRBV19 CASSSTERQPQHF TGTGCCAGTAGTAGTACAGAGCGCCAGCCCCAGCATTTT
18 TRBJ2-3 TRBD2 medium-sized TRBV11-2 CASSQWGLAGDDTDTQYF TGTGCCAGCAGCCAGTGGGGACTAGCGGGGGACGACACAGATACGCAGTATTTT
13 TRBJ2-2 . many TRBV7-2 CASSLEGNGELFF TGTGCCAGCAGCTTAGAGGGCAACGGGGAGCTGTTTTTT
14 TRBJ2-3 . medium-sized TRBV7-6 CASSLGGAADTQYF TGTGCCAGCAGCTTAGGTGGAGCGGCCGATACGCAGTATTTT
15 TRBJ2-2 . many TRBV7-2 CASKALAEVTGELFF TGTGCCAGCAAAGCCCTAGCCGAGGTTACCGGGGAGCTGTTTTTT
14 TRBJ1-2 . medium-sized TRBV12-3/TRBV12-4 CASSGTPTNYGYTF TGTGCCAGCAGCGGGACGCCGACTAACTATGGCTACACCTTC
13 TRBJ1-4 . . TRBV28 CASSLGGNEKLFF TGTGCCAGCAGTTTGGGCGGGAATGAAAAACTGTTTTTT
14 TRBJ2-1 TRBD2 medium-sized TRBV7-2 CASSLELAGGSQFF TGTGCCAGCAGCTTAGAACTAGCGGGGGGCTCTCAGTTCTTC
14 TRBJ1-1 . many TRBV14 CASSLPGLNTEAFF TGTGCCAGCAGCTTGCCGGGGCTAAACACTGAAGCTTTCTTT
15 TRBJ1-4 . . TRBV7-2 CASSLATARGEKLFF TGTGCCAGCAGCTTAGCAACGGCTCGGGGTGAAAAACTGTTTTTT
13 TRBJ2-3 . many TRBV15 CATSRVGTGRQSF TGTGCCACCAGCAGAGTTGGGACGGGAAGGCAGTCTTTT
16 TRBJ2-1 . large TRBV7-6 CASSLAPVDRGHEQFF TGTGCCAGCAGCTTAGCCCCTGTAGATCGGGGCCATGAGCAGTTCTTC
12 TRBJ1-1 . . TRBV12-3/TRBV12-4 CASSFASGEAFF TGTGCCAGCAGTTTTGCTAGCGGGGAAGCTTTCTTT
13 TRBJ2-3 TRBD2 medium-sized TRBV12-5 CASRGGPTDTQYF TGTGCTAGTCGGGGGGGCCCAACAGATACGCAGTATTTT
13 TRBJ2-3 . medium-sized TRBV11-3 CASSLSSGDTQYF TGTGCCAGCAGCTTGAGTTCGGGGGATACGCAGTATTTT
17 TRBJ1-2 TRBD1 medium-sized TRBV12-3/TRBV12-4 CASSLMVNVGTEYGYTF TGTGCCAGCAGTTTAATGGTAAATGTCGGGACAGAGTATGGCTACACCTTC
15 TRBJ2-5 TRBD2 medium-sized TRBV7-7 CASSLVGGDKETQYF TGTGCTAGCAGCTTAGTCGGGGGGGACAAAGAGACCCAGTACTTC
12 TRBJ2-1 . medium-sized TRBV11-2 CASSLTDNEQFF TGTGCCAGCAGCTTGACAGACAATGAGCAGTTCTTC
15 TRBJ1-5 . few TRBV3-1 CATGVGGGFNQPQHF TGTGCCACCGGGGTGGGTGGGGGATTCAATCAGCCCCAGCATTTT
15 TRBJ2-4 . few TRBV9 CASSPSGATKNIQYF TGTGCCAGCAGCCCATCCGGGGCCACCAAAAACATTCAGTACTTC
14 TRBJ2-2 . medium-sized TRBV7-9 CASSLGSGIWELFF TGTGCCAGCAGCTTAGGTTCCGGCATTTGGGAGCTGTTTTTT
16 TRBJ1-1 . . TRBV7-3 CASSKNPGTMNTEAFF TGTGCCAGCAGTAAAAACCCCGGGACGATGAACACTGAAGCTTTCTTT
11 TRBJ2-7 . medium-sized TRBV25-1 CASSRVNEQYF TGTGCCAGCTCAAGGGTCAACGAGCAGTACTTC
15 TRBJ2-7 TRBD1 medium-sized TRBV25-1 CASSELDRGLYEQYF TGTGCCAGCAGTGAATTGGACAGGGGCCTCTACGAGCAGTACTTC
19 TRBJ1-1 TRBD1 medium-sized TRBV18 CASSLQMGQGQGMNTEAFF TGTGCCAGCTCACTTCAGATGGGACAGGGACAGGGCATGAACACTGAAGCTTTCTTT
15 TRBJ2-7 . many TRBV6-5 CASSSRGVAAYEQYF TGTGCCAGCAGTTCCCGCGGCGTAGCCGCCTACGAGCAGTACTTC
15 TRBJ2-7 . few TRBV6-4 CASSVEPGGPYEQYF TGTGCCAGCAGTGTCGAACCCGGGGGGCCCTACGAGCAGTACTTC
14 TRBJ2-1 TRBD1 medium-sized TRBV29-1 CSVLGQGVYNEQFF TGCAGCGTTTTGGGACAGGGGGTTTACAATGAGCAGTTCTTC
17 TRBJ2-3 . many TRBV20-1 CSARDRRGGRTTDTQYF TGCAGTGCTAGAGATCGAAGGGGGGGGCGAACCACAGATACGCAGTATTTT
14 TRBJ1-4 . medium-sized TRBV7-2 CASRVSSPNEKLFF TGTGCCAGCCGAGTTAGTTCCCCGAATGAAAAACTGTTTTTT
14 TRBJ1-3 . medium-sized TRBV29-1 CSVFREGSGNTIYF TGCAGCGTGTTCAGGGAGGGCTCTGGAAACACCATATATTTT
14 TRBJ1-4 . medium-sized TRBV6-5 CASSYTQSGEKLFF TGTGCCAGCAGTTACACGCAATCGGGTGAAAAACTGTTTTTT
20 TRBJ2-3 TRBD2 . TRBV6-2/TRBV6-3 CASSATRGPVTSGRGDTQYF TGTGCCAGCAGTGCTACGAGGGGTCCTGTAACTAGCGGGAGAGGAGATACGCAGTATTTT